This is a list of T cell receptor beta chains from one sample in a study of cytomegalovirus exposure and HLA in healthy donors. Clones were sequenced by immunoSEQ multiplex PCR, and TCRdb holds only the in-frame ones, with some missing. The sample lists fewer than 200,000 clones, approximately 79% seen once, with roughly 2% in the top ten. The material sequenced was PBMCs. These receptors were collected from a middle-aged man in good health and CMV-seronegative. Each CDR3 is given with its conserved first and last residue. Each record gives: D gene, V gene, J gene, clone size, CDR3 DNA, CDR3 protein. A D gene is named only where the DNA matches it firmly. Clone size is stated in some rows and not others, as once, few, many or a class when expanded.

d_gene: TRBD2; v_gene: TRBV9; j_gene: TRBJ2-7; abundance: NA; CDR3nt: TGTGCCAGCAGCGTAGTTGCGGGGGCCTACGAGCAGTACTTC; CDR3aa: CASSVVAGAYEQYF
d_gene: TRBD2; v_gene: TRBV2; j_gene: TRBJ2-1; abundance: NA; CDR3nt: TGTGCCAGCAGTCCTAGCGGGAGCGGCAATGAGCAGTTCTTC; CDR3aa: CASSPSGSGNEQFF
d_gene: NA; v_gene: TRBV25-1; j_gene: TRBJ2-7; abundance: NA; CDR3nt: TGTGCCAGCAGTGATACCAGGGGGGTAACCTACGAGCAGTACTTC; CDR3aa: CASSDTRGVTYEQYF
d_gene: TRBD2; v_gene: TRBV7-2; j_gene: TRBJ2-5; abundance: NA; CDR3nt: TGTGCCAGCAGCTTATCTTCAGGGACTAGACGCGGCAGGGACGGGACCCAGTACTTC; CDR3aa: CASSLSSGTRRGRDGTQYF
d_gene: NA; v_gene: TRBV19; j_gene: TRBJ1-4; abundance: NA; CDR3nt: TGTGCCAGTAGTATGAGCAGGGGAATTGATGAAAAACTGTTTTTT; CDR3aa: CASSMSRGIDEKLFF
d_gene: NA; v_gene: TRBV27; j_gene: TRBJ2-7; abundance: NA; CDR3nt: TGTGCCAGCGGTGTAAGCCACGAGCAGTACTTC; CDR3aa: CASGVSHEQYF
d_gene: TRBD1; v_gene: TRBV27; j_gene: TRBJ2-7; abundance: few; CDR3nt: TGTGCCAGCAGTCCACAGGGGTCCGAGCAGTACTTC; CDR3aa: CASSPQGSEQYF
d_gene: TRBD1; v_gene: TRBV10-3; j_gene: TRBJ1-1; abundance: few; CDR3nt: TGTGCCACCCGGGGGGGGGACAGGGGGAACACTGAAGCTTTCTTT; CDR3aa: CATRGGDRGNTEAFF
d_gene: NA; v_gene: TRBV6-1; j_gene: TRBJ2-1; abundance: NA; CDR3nt: TGTGCCAGCACGGAGGGGTCCTACAATGAGCAGTTCTTC; CDR3aa: CASTEGSYNEQFF
d_gene: TRBD2; v_gene: TRBV5-1; j_gene: TRBJ2-7; abundance: NA; CDR3nt: TGCGCCAGCAGCTTGGTACGGGACTACCCCTACGAGCAGTACTTC; CDR3aa: CASSLVRDYPYEQYF
d_gene: TRBD2; v_gene: TRBV2; j_gene: TRBJ2-2; abundance: NA; CDR3nt: TGTGCCAGCAGTGAACTAGCGGGAGGCGGAACCGGGGAGCTGTTTTTT; CDR3aa: CASSELAGGGTGELFF
d_gene: NA; v_gene: TRBV5-1; j_gene: TRBJ2-6; abundance: few; CDR3nt: TGCGCCAGCAGCTTCGACGGCTCCTCTGGGGCCAACGGCCTGACTTTC; CDR3aa: CASSFDGSSGANGLTF
d_gene: NA; v_gene: TRBV19; j_gene: TRBJ1-5; abundance: few; CDR3nt: TGTGCCAGTAAAGGGGCCTATAGCAATCAGCCCCAGCATTTT; CDR3aa: CASKGAYSNQPQHF
d_gene: TRBD1; v_gene: TRBV9; j_gene: TRBJ2-3; abundance: NA; CDR3nt: TGTGCCAGCAGCGTAGGGGCAGGACAGGGGGCAGATACGCAGTATTTT; CDR3aa: CASSVGAGQGADTQYF
d_gene: NA; v_gene: TRBV15; j_gene: TRBJ2-6; abundance: NA; CDR3nt: TGTGCCACCAGCAGGGAGGGGACTGGGGCCAACGGCCTGACTTTC; CDR3aa: CATSREGTGANGLTF
d_gene: TRBD1; v_gene: TRBV29-1; j_gene: TRBJ2-7; abundance: NA; CDR3nt: TGCAGCGTTGTTTCTTGGACAGGGTCCTACGAGCAGTACTTC; CDR3aa: CSVVSWTGSYEQYF
d_gene: TRBD1; v_gene: TRBV12-5; j_gene: TRBJ1-2; abundance: NA; CDR3nt: TGTGCTAGTGGTTTGGCAACAGGACAGGGCGGCTATGGCTACACCTTC; CDR3aa: CASGLATGQGGYGYTF
d_gene: TRBD1; v_gene: TRBV5-5; j_gene: TRBJ2-7; abundance: NA; CDR3nt: TGTGCCAGCAGCCTGACAGGGCCCTACGAGCAGTACTTC; CDR3aa: CASSLTGPYEQYF
d_gene: TRBD2; v_gene: TRBV5-5; j_gene: TRBJ2-3; abundance: NA; CDR3nt: TGTGCCAGCACGAGAGGGGCGGGAGGTGATGGAGATACGCAGTATTTT; CDR3aa: CASTRGAGGDGDTQYF
d_gene: NA; v_gene: TRBV20-1; j_gene: TRBJ2-1; abundance: NA; CDR3nt: TGCAGTGTACAGGCGCCCATGGAGCAGTTCTTC; CDR3aa: CSVQAPMEQFF
d_gene: TRBD1; v_gene: TRBV19; j_gene: TRBJ1-1; abundance: NA; CDR3nt: TGTGCCAGTAGTACCGGGGACAGGGGGACTGAAGCTTTCTTT; CDR3aa: CASSTGDRGTEAFF
d_gene: NA; v_gene: TRBV6-4; j_gene: TRBJ1-2; abundance: NA; CDR3nt: TGTGCCAGCAGTAACCGTGTTGGCTCCTATGGCTACACCTTC; CDR3aa: CASSNRVGSYGYTF
d_gene: NA; v_gene: TRBV6-1; j_gene: TRBJ1-3; abundance: NA; CDR3nt: TGTGCCAGCAGTGTACAGGGCTCTGGAAACACCATATATTTT; CDR3aa: CASSVQGSGNTIYF
d_gene: TRBD2; v_gene: TRBV7-2; j_gene: TRBJ2-7; abundance: few; CDR3nt: TGTGCCAGCAGCCCGACTAGCGGGAGTGTTTGGGCCGAGCAGTACTTC; CDR3aa: CASSPTSGSVWAEQYF
d_gene: TRBD2; v_gene: TRBV7-9; j_gene: TRBJ2-5; abundance: NA; CDR3nt: TGTGCCAGCAGCTTTCCGGACGGGGGGTTTCGCAGAGAGACCCAGTACTTC; CDR3aa: CASSFPDGGFRRETQYF
d_gene: NA; v_gene: TRBV6-1; j_gene: TRBJ2-4; abundance: NA; CDR3nt: TGTGCCGTCCAGATCCTAGCCAAAAACATTCAGTACTTC; CDR3aa: CAVQILAKNIQYF
d_gene: NA; v_gene: TRBV19; j_gene: TRBJ1-4; abundance: NA; CDR3nt: TGTGCCAGTAGTACCGGAGGGATAACTAATGAAAAACTGTTTTTT; CDR3aa: CASSTGGITNEKLFF
d_gene: TRBD2; v_gene: TRBV28; j_gene: TRBJ2-7; abundance: NA; CDR3nt: TGTGCCAGCAGTCCTGCGGGAGGATGGAACGAGCAGTACTTC; CDR3aa: CASSPAGGWNEQYF
d_gene: NA; v_gene: TRBV11-2; j_gene: TRBJ2-7; abundance: NA; CDR3nt: TGTGCCAGCAGCCTCTGGAAAGGGGTGGACTCCTACGAGCAGTACTTC; CDR3aa: CASSLWKGVDSYEQYF
d_gene: TRBD1; v_gene: TRBV11-2; j_gene: TRBJ1-2; abundance: NA; CDR3nt: TGTGCCAGCAGCTTCGCCGGGACAGGGAACTATGGCTACACCTTC; CDR3aa: CASSFAGTGNYGYTF
d_gene: NA; v_gene: TRBV5-1; j_gene: TRBJ2-6; abundance: NA; CDR3nt: TGCGCCAGCAGCTTGGCGTACCCGTCGACAGGCTTTGGGGCCAACGTCCTGACTTTC; CDR3aa: CASSLAYPSTGFGANVLTF
d_gene: NA; v_gene: TRBV5-5; j_gene: TRBJ2-1; abundance: NA; CDR3nt: TGTGCCAGCAGCTTGTGGGCGACAGACAATGAGCAGTTCTTC; CDR3aa: CASSLWATDNEQFF
d_gene: NA; v_gene: TRBV19; j_gene: TRBJ2-2; abundance: NA; CDR3nt: TGTGCCAGTAGCCAAAGCCGGTACCGAGGACCCGGGGACACCGGGGAGCTGTTTTTT; CDR3aa: CASSQSRYRGPGDTGELFF
d_gene: TRBD2; v_gene: TRBV10-3; j_gene: TRBJ2-3; abundance: few; CDR3nt: TGTGCCATCAGTCCCGGGACTAGCGACACAGATACGCAGTATTTT; CDR3aa: CAISPGTSDTDTQYF
d_gene: NA; v_gene: TRBV6-5; j_gene: TRBJ2-7; abundance: NA; CDR3nt: TGTGCCAGCAGTTACGGTGAAGAGGGCTACGAGCAGTACTTC; CDR3aa: CASSYGEEGYEQYF
d_gene: NA; v_gene: TRBV5-1; j_gene: TRBJ1-6; abundance: NA; CDR3nt: TGCGCCAGCAACGGCAGCGAAAGCAGCTCCTATAATTCACCCCTCCACTTT; CDR3aa: CASNGSESSSYNSPLHF
d_gene: NA; v_gene: TRBV28; j_gene: TRBJ2-1; abundance: once; CDR3nt: TGTGCCAGCAGTTCCCTAATTACAGGGCCTTCCTACAATGAGCAGTTCTTC; CDR3aa: CASSSLITGPSYNEQFF
d_gene: TRBD2; v_gene: TRBV28; j_gene: TRBJ2-1; abundance: NA; CDR3nt: TGTGCCAGCAGTCCCACTAGCGGAAATTACAATGAGCAGTTCTTC; CDR3aa: CASSPTSGNYNEQFF